The clone carrying this T cell receptor (beta chain) was observed a single time. The data derive from a study of T cell changes during pregnancy in multiple sclerosis. The germline gives CDR1 SGHRS, CDR2 YFSETQ. CDR3 size: 16 residues. V lost 0 bases, J lost 3 bases, and 5 bases stayed unmatched. Assay: immunoSEQ multiplex PCR; the TCRdb copy retains only in-frame clones and omits some. The sample has 100,000 or so clones, roughly 93% seen once. Sequenced material: peripheral blood, taken before pregnancy. The V and J genes are TRBV5-1 and TRBJ2-5; 10 bases match TRBD2. The sequence derives from a female donor with multiple sclerosis, enrolled in a pregnancy study. CDR3 in DNA: TGCGCCAGCAGCTTGGGGAGCGGGAGGGCCGAAGAGACCCAGTACTTC. It codes for CASSLGSGRAEETQYF.